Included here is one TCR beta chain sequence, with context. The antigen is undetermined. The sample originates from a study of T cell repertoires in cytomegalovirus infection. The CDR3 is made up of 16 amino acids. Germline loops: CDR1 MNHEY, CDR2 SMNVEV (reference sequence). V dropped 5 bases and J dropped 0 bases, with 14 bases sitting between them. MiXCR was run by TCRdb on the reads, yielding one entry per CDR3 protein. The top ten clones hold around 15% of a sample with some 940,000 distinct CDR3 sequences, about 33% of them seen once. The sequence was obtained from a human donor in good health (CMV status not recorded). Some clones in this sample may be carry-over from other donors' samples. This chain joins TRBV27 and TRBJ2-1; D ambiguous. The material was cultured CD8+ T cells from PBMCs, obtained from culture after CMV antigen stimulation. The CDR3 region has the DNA TGTGCCAGCAGTCCTTTAAGCAGGAGCTCCTACAATGAGCAGTTCTTC. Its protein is CASSPLSRSSYNEQFF.